The T cell receptor beta chain under discussion was sequenced for a study of Graves' ophthalmopathy and Graves' hyperthyroidism. Amplifying from RNA transcripts, the study obtained TCR beta CDR3 regions. HTBI primers served in a first-round RT-PCR, which a second-round multiplex PCR followed. TCRdb re-derived calls from the multiplex PCR reads in MiXCR, one entry per CDR3 protein. The sample has 200,000 to 300,000 distinct CDR3 sequences, around 50% seen once; the top ten hold around 43%. This clonotype has a handful of counts. CDR3 size: 15 residues. Trimming removed 4 bases from V and 5 bases from J; junction bases left unmatched: 5. CDR1 and CDR2 from the germline V gene are SGDLS and YYNGEE.

Sample: peripheral blood. The chain is built from TRBV9 and TRBJ2-5, with 13 bases lining up with TRBD2. This clonotype was sampled from an adult man with Graves' ophthalmopathy. The CDR3 protein is CASSKGLAGQETQYF. CDR3 DNA sequence: TGTGCCAGCAGCAAGGGACTAGCGGGACAGGAGACCCAGTACTTC.